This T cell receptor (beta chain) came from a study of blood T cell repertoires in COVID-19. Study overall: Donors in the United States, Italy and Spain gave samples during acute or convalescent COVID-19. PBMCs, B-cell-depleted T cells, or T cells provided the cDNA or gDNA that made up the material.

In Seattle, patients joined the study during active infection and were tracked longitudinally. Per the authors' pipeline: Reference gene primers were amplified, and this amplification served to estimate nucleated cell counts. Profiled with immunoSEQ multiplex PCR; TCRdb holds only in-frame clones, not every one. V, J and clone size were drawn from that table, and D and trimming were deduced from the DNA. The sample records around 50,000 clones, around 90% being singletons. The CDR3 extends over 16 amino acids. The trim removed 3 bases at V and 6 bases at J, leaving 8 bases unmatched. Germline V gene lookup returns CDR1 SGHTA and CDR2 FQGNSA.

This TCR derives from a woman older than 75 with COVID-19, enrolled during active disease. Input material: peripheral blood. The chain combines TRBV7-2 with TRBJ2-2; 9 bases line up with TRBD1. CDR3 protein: CASSFGPGQGPGELFF. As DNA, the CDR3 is TGTGCCAGCAGCTTTGGACCGGGACAGGGTCCCGGGGAGCTGTTTTTT.